Below, one T cell receptor beta chain is given with its context. The time point was: persistent/refractory GD, antithyroid drugs over 5 years with positive TRAb. RNA from PBMCs was the source of the TCR library. The data derive from a study of regulatory T cells in long-lasting Graves disease. For TCR beta, libraries came from iRepertoire HTBI primers and Arm-PCR of CDR3 regions. MiXCR, run by TCRdb on the multiplex PCR reads, gives a single entry per CDR3 protein. The data hold more than 650,000 distinct CDR3 sequences, with approximately 29% observed a single time. This TCR came from a female donor with Graves disease. Material: peripheral blood mononuclear cells (PBMCs), obtained when the disease was refractory, from a patient treated with antithyroid drugs.

The CDR3 coding sequence is TGTGCCAGCAGCTTACGGCGGGACGGGAACACCGGGGAGCTGTTTTTT. This translates into CASSLRRDGNTGELFF. The chain uses TRBV7-9 and TRBJ2-2, with a possible D match to TRBD2 (6 bases). This CDR3 contains 16 residues. The germline CDR1 and CDR2 sequences are SEHNR and FQNEAQ (reference sequence). The V end lost 2 bases, the J end lost 1 base, and 11 bases lay between the germline ends.